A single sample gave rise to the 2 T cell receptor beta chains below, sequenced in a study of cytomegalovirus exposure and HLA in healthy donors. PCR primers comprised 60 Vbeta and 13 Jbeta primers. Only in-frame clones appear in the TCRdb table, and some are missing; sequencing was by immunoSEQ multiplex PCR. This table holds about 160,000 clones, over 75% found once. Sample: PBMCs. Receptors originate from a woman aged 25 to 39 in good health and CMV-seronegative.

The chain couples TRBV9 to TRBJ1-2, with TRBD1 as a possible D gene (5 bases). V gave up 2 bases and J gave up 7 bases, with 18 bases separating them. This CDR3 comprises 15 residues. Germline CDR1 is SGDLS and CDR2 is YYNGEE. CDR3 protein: CASSVGGVPIIGYTF. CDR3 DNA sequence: TGTGCCAGCAGCGTTGGGGGGGTACCTATTATTGGCTACACCTTC.

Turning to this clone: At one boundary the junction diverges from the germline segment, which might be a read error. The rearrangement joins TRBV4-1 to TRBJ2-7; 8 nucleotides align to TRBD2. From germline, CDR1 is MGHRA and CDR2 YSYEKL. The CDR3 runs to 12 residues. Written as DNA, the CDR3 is TGCGCCAGCAGCCTCTCGGGGGGGGGCCTGAACTTC. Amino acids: CASSLSGGGLNF.